This T cell receptor (beta chain) was obtained from a study of CXCR3-negative and CXCR3-positive naive CD8 T cells. Whole-study findings and limits: Naive CXCR3-positive cells had TRB CDR3s more hydrophobic than those of CXCR3-negative naive cells.

Worth noting for this clonotype: Its matching antigen is unknown.

The CDR3 covers 11 residues. CDR1 and CDR2 (germline): MNHEY, SMNVEV (reference sequence). Libraries were UMI-labeled 5' RACE TRB cDNA. Using the 5' RACE reads, TCRdb records one entry per CDR3 protein without DNA. In total, the table holds approximately 65,000 distinct CDR3 sequences. The TCR sequence derives from a human donor in good health. Some clones in this sample may be carry-over from other donors' samples. V usage is TRBV27 and J usage is TRBJ2-2; as DNA is missing, the TRBD1 call by TCRdb cannot be tested. The sample consisted of naive CXCR3+ CD8+ T cells from blood. Subset given: CD45RO-CCR7+CD27+CD95- naive CD8+ T cells expressing CXCR3 (TNR3+). This chain's CDR3 is CATWGLGELFF.